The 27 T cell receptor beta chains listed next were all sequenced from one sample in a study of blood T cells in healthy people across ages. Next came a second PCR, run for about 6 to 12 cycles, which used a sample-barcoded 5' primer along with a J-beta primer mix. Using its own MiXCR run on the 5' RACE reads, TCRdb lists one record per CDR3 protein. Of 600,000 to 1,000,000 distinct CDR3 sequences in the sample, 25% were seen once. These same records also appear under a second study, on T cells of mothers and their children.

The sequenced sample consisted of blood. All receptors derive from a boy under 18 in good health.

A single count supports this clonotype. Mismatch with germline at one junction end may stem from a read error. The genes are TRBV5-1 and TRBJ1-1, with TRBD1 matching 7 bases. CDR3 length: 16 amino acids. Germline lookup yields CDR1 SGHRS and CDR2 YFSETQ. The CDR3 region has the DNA TGCGCCTGCAGAGAACCATACAGGGGAGGGAACACTGAAGCTTTCTTT. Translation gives CACREPYRGGNTEAFF. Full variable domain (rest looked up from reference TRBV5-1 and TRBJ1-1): KAGVTQTPRYLIKTRGQQVTLSCSPISGHRSVSWYQQTPGQGLQFLFEYFSETQRNKGNFPGRFSGRQFSNSRSEMNVSTLELGDSALYLCACREPYRGGNTEAFFGQGTRLTVV.

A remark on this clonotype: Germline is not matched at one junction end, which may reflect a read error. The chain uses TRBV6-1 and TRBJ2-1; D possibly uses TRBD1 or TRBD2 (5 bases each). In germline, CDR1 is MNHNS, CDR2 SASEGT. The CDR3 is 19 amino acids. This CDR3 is CAGSLAGAADYGSYNEQFF. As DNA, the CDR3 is TGTGCCGGCAGTCTTGCCGGGGCCGCCGATTATGGCTCCTACAATGAGCAGTTCTTC.

The CDR3 protein is CSAPGASTYEQYF. The DNA of the CDR3 is TGCAGTGCCCCAGGTGCGTCCACCTACGAGCAGTACTTC. V gene TRBV20-1 combines with J gene TRBJ2-7; no definite D call. The V end lost 6 bases, the J end lost 2 bases, and 14 bases lay between the germline ends. CDR1 DFQATT and CDR2 SNEGSKA come from the germline V gene (reference sequence). The CDR3 is 13 residues long.

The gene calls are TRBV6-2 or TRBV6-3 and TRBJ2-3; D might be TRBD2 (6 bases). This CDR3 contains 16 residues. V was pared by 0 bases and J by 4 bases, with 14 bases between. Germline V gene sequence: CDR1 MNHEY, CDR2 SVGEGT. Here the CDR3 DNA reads TGTGCCAGCAGTTACTCGGGGAGCGGGCAGCCAGATACGCAGTATTTT. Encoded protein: CASSYSGSGQPDTQYF.

The DNA for the CDR3 is TGTGCCACCAGTGATGGGGGACCGGGGTCGGGCAGTGAGCAGTTCTTC. Translated, it gives CATSDGGPGSGSEQFF. The genes are TRBV24-1 and TRBJ2-1; either TRBD1 or TRBD2 may fit D (5 bases each). Germline V gene lookup returns CDR1 KGHDR and CDR2 SFDVKD. V lost 3 bases and J 9 bases, leaving 20 bases between the germline ends. The CDR3 loop spans 16 amino acids.

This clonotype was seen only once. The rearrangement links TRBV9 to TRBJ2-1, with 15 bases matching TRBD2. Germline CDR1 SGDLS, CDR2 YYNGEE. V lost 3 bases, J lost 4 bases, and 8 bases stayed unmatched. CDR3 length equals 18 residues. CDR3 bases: TGTGCCAGCAGCGACCCCGGGACTAGCGGGAGGAATTACAATGAGCAGTTCTTC. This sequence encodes CASSDPGTSGRNYNEQFF.

CDR3 sequence (DNA): TGTGCCAGCACCCGACAGGCTCTTGGGCCCCAGCATTTT. Protein product: CASTRQALGPQHF. V usage is TRBV2 and J usage is TRBJ1-5; TRBD1 might be the D (6 bases). This CDR3 contains 13 residues. The germline V gene has CDR1 SNHLY and CDR2 FYNNEI. Trimming left V 7 bases short and J 9 bases short, with 16 bases between. The full variable domain, completed using reference TRBV2 and TRBJ1-5, is EPEVTQTPSHQVTQMGQEVILRCVPISNHLYFYWYRQILGQKVEFLVSFYNNEISEKSEIFDDQFSVERPDGSNFTLKIRSTKLEDSAMYFCASTRQALGPQHFGDGTRLSIL.

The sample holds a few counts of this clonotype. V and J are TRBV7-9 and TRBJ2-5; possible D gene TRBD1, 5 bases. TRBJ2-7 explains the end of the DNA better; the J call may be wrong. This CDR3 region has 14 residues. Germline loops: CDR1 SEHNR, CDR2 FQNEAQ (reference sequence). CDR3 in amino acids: CASSFDSSSYEQYF. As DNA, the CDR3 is TGTGCCAGCAGCTTTGACAGTAGCTCCTACGAGCAGTACTTC.

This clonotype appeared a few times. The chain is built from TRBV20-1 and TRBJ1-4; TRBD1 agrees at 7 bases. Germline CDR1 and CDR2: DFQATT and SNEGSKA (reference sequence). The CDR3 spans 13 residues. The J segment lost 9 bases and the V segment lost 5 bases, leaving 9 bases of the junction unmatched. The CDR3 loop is CSALRQGGQKLFF. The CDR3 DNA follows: TGCAGTGCTCTTCGACAGGGCGGGCAAAAACTGTTTTTT.

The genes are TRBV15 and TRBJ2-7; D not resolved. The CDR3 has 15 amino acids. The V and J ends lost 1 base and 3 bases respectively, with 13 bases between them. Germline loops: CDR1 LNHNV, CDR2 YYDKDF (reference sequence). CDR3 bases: TGTGCCACCAGCAGAGGACGGCTCCTCCTCTACGAGCAGTACTTC. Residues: CATSRGRLLLYEQYF.

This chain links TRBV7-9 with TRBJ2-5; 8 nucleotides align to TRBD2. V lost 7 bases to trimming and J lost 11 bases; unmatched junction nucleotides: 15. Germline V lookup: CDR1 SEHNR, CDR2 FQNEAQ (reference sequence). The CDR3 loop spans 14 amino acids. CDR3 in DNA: TGTGCCAGCAAATTTGCCGGGGGGGAAAGTGAGCAGTACTTC. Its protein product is CASKFAGGESEQYF.

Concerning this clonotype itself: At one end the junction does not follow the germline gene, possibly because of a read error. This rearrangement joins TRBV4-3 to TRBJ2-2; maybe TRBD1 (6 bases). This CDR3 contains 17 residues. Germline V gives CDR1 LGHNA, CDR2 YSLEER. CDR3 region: CASGHGTGTINTGELFF. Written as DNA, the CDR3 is TGCGCCAGCGGCCATGGGACCGGGACAATTAACACCGGGGAGCTGTTTTTT.

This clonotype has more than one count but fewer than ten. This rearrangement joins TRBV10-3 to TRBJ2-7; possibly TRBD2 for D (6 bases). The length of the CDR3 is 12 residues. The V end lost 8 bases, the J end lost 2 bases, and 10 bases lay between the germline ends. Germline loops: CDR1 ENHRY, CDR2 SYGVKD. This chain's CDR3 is CAIREYPYEQYF. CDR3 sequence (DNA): TGTGCCATCCGGGAGTACCCCTACGAGCAGTACTTC.

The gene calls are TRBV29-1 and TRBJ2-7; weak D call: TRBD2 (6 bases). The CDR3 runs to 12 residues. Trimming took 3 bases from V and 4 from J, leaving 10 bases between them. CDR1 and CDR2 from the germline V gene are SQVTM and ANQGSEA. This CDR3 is CSVERGGYEQYF. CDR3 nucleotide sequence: TGCAGCGTTGAGCGGGGCGGGTACGAGCAGTACTTC.

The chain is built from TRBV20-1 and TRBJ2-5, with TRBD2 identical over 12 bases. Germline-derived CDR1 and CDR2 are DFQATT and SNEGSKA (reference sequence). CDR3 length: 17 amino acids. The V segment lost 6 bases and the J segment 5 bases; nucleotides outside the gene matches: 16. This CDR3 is CSATALAGGPEGETQYF. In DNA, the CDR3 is TGCAGTGCCACAGCGCTAGCGGGAGGGCCGGAGGGGGAGACCCAGTACTTC.

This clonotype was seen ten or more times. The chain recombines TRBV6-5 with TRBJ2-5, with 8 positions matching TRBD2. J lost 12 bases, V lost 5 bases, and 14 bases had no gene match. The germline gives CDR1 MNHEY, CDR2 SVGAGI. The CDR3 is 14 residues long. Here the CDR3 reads CASSPTTSASSKYF. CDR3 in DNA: TGTGCCAGCAGTCCCACGACTAGCGCCAGCTCGAAGTACTTC.

The CDR3: CASRGSGVSTDTQYF. The CDR3 DNA reads as TGTGCCAGCAGGGGTAGCGGAGTTAGCACAGATACGCAGTATTTT. The chain joins TRBV6-1 to TRBJ2-3, with a weak D call TRBD2 (6 bases). The CDR3 has 15 residues. V was pared by 6 bases and J by 0 bases, with 13 bases between. The germline V gene has CDR1 MNHNS and CDR2 SASEGT.

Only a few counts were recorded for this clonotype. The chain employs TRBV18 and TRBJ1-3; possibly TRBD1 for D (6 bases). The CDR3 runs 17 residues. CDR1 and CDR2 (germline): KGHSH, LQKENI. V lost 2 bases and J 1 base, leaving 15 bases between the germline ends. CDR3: CASSPGVPGASGNTIYF. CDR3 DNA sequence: TGTGCCAGCTCACCAGGGGTGCCGGGGGCTTCTGGAAACACCATATATTTT.

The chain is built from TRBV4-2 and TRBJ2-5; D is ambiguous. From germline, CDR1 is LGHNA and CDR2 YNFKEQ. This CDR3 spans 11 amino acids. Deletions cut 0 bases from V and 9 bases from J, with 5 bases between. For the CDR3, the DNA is TGTGCCAGCAGCCAAGATCGTGCCCAGTACTTC. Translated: CASSQDRAQYF.

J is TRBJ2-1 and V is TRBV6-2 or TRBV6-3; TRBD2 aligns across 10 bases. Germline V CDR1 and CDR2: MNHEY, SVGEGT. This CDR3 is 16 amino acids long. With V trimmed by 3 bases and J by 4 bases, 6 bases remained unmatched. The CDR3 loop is CASSYEMGLAYNEQFF. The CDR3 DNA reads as TGTGCCAGCAGTTATGAGATGGGACTAGCGTACAATGAGCAGTTCTTC.

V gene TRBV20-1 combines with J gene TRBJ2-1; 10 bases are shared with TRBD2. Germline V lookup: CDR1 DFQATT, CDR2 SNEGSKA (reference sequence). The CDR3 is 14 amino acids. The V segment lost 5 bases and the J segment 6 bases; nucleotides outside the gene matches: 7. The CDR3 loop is CSAPTSGKRNEQFF. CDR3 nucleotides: TGCAGTGCTCCTACTAGCGGGAAACGCAATGAGCAGTTCTTC.

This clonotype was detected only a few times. The CDR3, as DNA: TGTGCCAGCAGCCCCGGACTAGCGGGGACCGGGGAGCTGTTTTTT. It encodes CASSPGLAGTGELFF. The V call is TRBV14, the J call TRBJ2-2; TRBD2 aligns across 12 bases. V dropped 4 bases and J dropped 5; count of bases not matched to a gene: 2. Germline V lookup: CDR1 SGHDN, CDR2 FVKESK. The CDR3 consists of 15 residues.

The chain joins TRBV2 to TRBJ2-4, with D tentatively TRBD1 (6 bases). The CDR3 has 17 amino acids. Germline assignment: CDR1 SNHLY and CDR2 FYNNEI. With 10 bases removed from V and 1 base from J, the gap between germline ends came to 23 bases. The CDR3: CATLQTGMDVAKNIQYF. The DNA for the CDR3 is TGTGCCACCCTACAAACAGGGATGGATGTGGCCAAAAACATTCAGTACTTC. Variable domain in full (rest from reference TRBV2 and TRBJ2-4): EPEVTQTPSHQVTQMGQEVILRCVPISNHLYFYWYRQILGQKVEFLVSFYNNEISEKSEIFDDQFSVERPDGSNFTLKIRSTKLEDSAMYFCATLQTGMDVAKNIQYFGAGTRLSVL.

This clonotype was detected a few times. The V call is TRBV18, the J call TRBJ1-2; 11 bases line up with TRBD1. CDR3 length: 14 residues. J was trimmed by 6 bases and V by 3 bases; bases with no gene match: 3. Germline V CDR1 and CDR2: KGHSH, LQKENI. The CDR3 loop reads CASSPGQGVDGYTF. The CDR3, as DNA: TGTGCCAGCTCACCGGGACAGGGGGTCGATGGCTACACCTTC.

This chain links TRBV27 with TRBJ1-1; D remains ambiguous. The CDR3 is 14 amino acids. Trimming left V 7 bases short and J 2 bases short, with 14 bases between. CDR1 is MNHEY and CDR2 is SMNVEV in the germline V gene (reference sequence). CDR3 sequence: CASTRDFANTEAFF. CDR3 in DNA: TGTGCCAGCACTCGGGATTTCGCCAACACTGAAGCTTTCTTT.

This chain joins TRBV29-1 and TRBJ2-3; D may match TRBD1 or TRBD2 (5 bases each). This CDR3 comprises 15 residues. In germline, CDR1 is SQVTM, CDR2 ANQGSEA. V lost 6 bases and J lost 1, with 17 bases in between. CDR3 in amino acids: CSVLQRGRGTDTQYF. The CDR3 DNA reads TGCAGCGTCCTTCAGAGGGGCCGAGGCACAGATACGCAGTATTTT.

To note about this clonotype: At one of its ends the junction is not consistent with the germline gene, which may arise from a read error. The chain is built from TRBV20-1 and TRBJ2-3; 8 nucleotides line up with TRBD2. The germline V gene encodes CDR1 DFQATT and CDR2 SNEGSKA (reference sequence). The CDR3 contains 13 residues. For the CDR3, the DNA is TGCAGTGCCGTAGCGGGAAGCACAGATACGCAGTCTTTT. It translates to CSAVAGSTDTQSF.